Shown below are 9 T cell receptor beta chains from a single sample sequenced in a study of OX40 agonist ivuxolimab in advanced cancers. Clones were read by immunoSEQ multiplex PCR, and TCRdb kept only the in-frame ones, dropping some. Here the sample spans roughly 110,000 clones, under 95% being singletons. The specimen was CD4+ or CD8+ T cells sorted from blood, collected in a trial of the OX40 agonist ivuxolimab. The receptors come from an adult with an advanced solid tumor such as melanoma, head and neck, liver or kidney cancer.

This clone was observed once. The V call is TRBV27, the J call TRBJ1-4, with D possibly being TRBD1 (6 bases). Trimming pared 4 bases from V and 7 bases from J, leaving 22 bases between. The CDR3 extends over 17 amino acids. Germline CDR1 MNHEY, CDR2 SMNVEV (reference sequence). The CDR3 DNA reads TGTGCCAGCAGTTCCCTGACGTCGGGGGCGCGGAGTGAAAAACTGTTTTTT. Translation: CASSSLTSGARSEKLFF.

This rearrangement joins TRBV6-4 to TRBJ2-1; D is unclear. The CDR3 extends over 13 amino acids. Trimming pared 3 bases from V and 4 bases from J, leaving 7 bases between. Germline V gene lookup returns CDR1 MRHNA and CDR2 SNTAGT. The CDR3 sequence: CASSDLEYNEQFF. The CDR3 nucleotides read TGTGCCAGCAGTGATTTGGAGTACAATGAGCAGTTCTTC.

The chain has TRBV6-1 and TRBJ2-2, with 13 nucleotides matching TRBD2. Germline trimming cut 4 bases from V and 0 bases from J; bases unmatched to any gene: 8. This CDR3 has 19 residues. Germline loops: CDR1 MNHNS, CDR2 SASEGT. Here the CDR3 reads CASSGWTSGRAANTGELFF. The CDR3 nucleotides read TGTGCCAGCAGTGGCTGGACTAGCGGGAGAGCCGCGAACACCGGGGAGCTGTTTTTT.

The CDR3 loop is CASSGEGYNSPLHF. CDR3 DNA sequence: TGTGCCAGCAGTGGTGAAGGTTATAATTCACCCCTCCACTTT. The chain couples TRBV2 to TRBJ1-6; D unresolved. The CDR3 totals 14 residues. Trimming left V 4 bases short and J 4 bases short, with 8 bases between. The germline V gene encodes CDR1 SNHLY and CDR2 FYNNEI.

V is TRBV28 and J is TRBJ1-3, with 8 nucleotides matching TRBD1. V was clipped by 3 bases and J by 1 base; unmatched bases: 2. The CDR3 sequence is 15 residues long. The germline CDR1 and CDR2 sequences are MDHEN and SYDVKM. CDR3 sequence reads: CASSLQGASGNTIYF. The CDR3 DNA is TGTGCCAGCAGTTTGCAGGGGGCATCTGGAAACACCATATATTTT.

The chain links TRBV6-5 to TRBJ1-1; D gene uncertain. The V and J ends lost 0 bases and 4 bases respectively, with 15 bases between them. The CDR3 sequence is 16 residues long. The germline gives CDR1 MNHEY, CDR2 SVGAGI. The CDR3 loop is CASSYSSGMGGTEAFF. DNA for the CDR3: TGTGCCAGCAGTTACTCGTCCGGGATGGGAGGCACTGAAGCTTTCTTT.

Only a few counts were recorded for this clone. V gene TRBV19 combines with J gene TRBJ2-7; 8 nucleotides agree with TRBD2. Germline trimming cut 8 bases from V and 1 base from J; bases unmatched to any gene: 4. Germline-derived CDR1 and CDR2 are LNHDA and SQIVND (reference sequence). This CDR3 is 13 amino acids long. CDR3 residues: CASALAESYEQYF. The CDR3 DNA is TGTGCCAGTGCACTAGCGGAGTCCTACGAGCAGTACTTC.

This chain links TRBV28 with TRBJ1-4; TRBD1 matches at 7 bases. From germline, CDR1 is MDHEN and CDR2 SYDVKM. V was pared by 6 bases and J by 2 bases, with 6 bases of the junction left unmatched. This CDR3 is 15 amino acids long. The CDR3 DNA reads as TGTGCCAGCAGGAACCCACAGGGGACTAATGAAAAACTGTTTTTT. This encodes CASRNPQGTNEKLFF.

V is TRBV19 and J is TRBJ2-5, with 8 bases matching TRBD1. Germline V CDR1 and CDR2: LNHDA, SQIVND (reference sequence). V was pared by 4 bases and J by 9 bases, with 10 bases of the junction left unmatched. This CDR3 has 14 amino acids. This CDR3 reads CASSSATGAAAQYF. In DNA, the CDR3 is TGTGCCAGTAGTAGCGCGACAGGGGCCGCGGCCCAGTACTTC.